The 12 T cell receptor beta chains presented below share a single source sample, sequenced in a study of CD8 T cells in Susac syndrome. Random hexamers were used to reverse transcribe an amount of about 0.5 to 1 ug RNA. MiXCR, run by TCRdb on the immunoSEQ multiplex PCR reads, gives a single entry per CDR3 protein. The table has some 180,000 distinct CDR3 sequences, over 75% seen once. Material: CD4+ T cells from PBMCs. The source of these receptors is a human donor with Susac syndrome.

The chain uses TRBV30 and TRBJ2-7; no definite D call. V was cut by 0 bases and J by 3 bases, with 9 bases left in between. The length of the CDR3 is 13 residues. Germline CDR1 reads GTSNPN; CDR2 reads SVGIG (reference sequence). The CDR3, as DNA: TGTGCCTGGAGTGTAAGCAACAGCTACGAGCAGTACTTC. Its translation: CAWSVSNSYEQYF.

The chain links TRBV19 to TRBJ2-7; 11 positions agree with TRBD2. This CDR3 comprises 15 residues. Germline assignment: CDR1 LNHDA and CDR2 SQIVND (reference sequence). The J segment lost 5 bases and the V segment lost 6 bases, leaving 9 bases of the junction unmatched. The CDR3 DNA follows: TGTGCCAGTAGGTCAACTAGCGGGAGTCTCGACGAGCAGTACTTC. As protein: CASRSTSGSLDEQYF.

The V gene is TRBV2, the J gene TRBJ2-5, with D unresolved. V lost 3 bases and J 5 bases, leaving 16 bases between the germline ends. Looked up from germline, CDR1 is SNHLY and CDR2 is FYNNEI. The CDR3 consists of 15 residues. The CDR3 nucleotides read TGTGCCAGCAGTGAGAATCTGGTGGACGGGGAGACCCAGTACTTC. It translates to CASSENLVDGETQYF.

The V gene is TRBV5-4, the J gene TRBJ1-3; 8 nucleotides align to TRBD1. The trim removed 4 bases at V and 0 bases at J, leaving 6 bases unmatched. The germline gives CDR1 SGHNT, CDR2 YYREEE (reference sequence). The length of the CDR3 is 16 residues. CDR3 sequence (DNA): TGTGCCAGCAGCCCGCGCGGACAGGGCTCTGGAAACACCATATATTTT. This translates into CASSPRGQGSGNTIYF.

The chain is built from TRBV3-1 and TRBJ2-5, with D perhaps given as TRBD1 or TRBD2 (5 bases each). Germline CDR1 LGHDT, CDR2 YNNKEL (reference sequence). The CDR3 extends over 15 amino acids. Trimming removed 4 bases at V and 2 bases at J, with 14 bases between. The CDR3 nucleotides read TGTGCCAGCAGCCTCCCCGGGGCCAAGCAAGAGACCCAGTACTTC. This translates into CASSLPGAKQETQYF.

The count of this clonotype is one. This chain joins TRBV4-1 and TRBJ2-5; no firm D call. CDR1 is MGHRA and CDR2 is YSYEKL in the germline V gene. Trimming took off 0 bases at V and 1 base at J, with 12 bases between the two ends. The CDR3 is made up of 16 amino acids. The CDR3 here is CASSQDLGVVQETQYF. CDR3 bases: TGCGCCAGCAGCCAAGATCTAGGTGTGGTCCAAGAGACCCAGTACTTC.

With regard to this clonotype: Germline and junction disagree at one end, which may indicate a read error. The J gene is TRBJ1-2, the V gene TRBV28; unclear D gene. Germline CDR1 is MDHEN and CDR2 is SYDVKM. The CDR3 totals 13 residues. In nucleotides, the CDR3 is TGTGCCAGCAGTTTACCAACAGACTACGGCTACACCTTC. Translated: CASSLPTDYGYTF.

The chain has TRBV20-1 and TRBJ1-1; D gene uncertain. CDR1 is DFQATT and CDR2 is SNEGSKA in the germline V gene (reference sequence). The CDR3 totals 13 residues. The germline V and J ends were trimmed by 3 bases and 1 base, with 9 bases remaining between them. Written as DNA, the CDR3 is TGCAGTGCTAGTACAGTCCAGAACACTGAAGCTTTCTTT. It yields the protein CSASTVQNTEAFF.

The V and J genes are TRBV20-1 and TRBJ2-7; a possible D gene is TRBD2 (6 bases). The length of the CDR3 is 13 residues. CDR1 is DFQATT and CDR2 is SNEGSKA in the germline V gene (reference sequence). Between the trimmed V and J ends, which lost 5 bases and 3 bases, there was a span of 14 bases. The CDR3 region has the DNA TGCAGTGCTCCGGGACTGCCTAACTACGAGCAGTACTTC. This gives the protein CSAPGLPNYEQYF.

The CDR3 loop reads CSASLAGINIQYF. The CDR3 DNA sequence: TGCAGCGCCTCTCTAGCGGGAATCAACATTCAGTACTTC. The rearrangement links TRBV29-1 to TRBJ2-4, with 9 bases identical to TRBD2. Germline values: CDR1 SQVTM, CDR2 ANQGSEA. Trimming removed 7 bases from V and 7 bases from J; junction bases left unmatched: 8. The CDR3 consists of 13 residues.

The V and J genes are TRBV9 and TRBJ2-1, with 10 nucleotides matching TRBD2. V was clipped by 0 bases and J by 10 bases; unmatched bases: 13. Looked up from germline, CDR1 is SGDLS and CDR2 is YYNGEE. The CDR3 spans 17 residues. The DNA for the CDR3 is TGTGCCAGCAGCGTAGTACCTAGCGGGGGCCTCTTTGAGGAGCAGTTCTTC. Protein sequence: CASSVVPSGGLFEEQFF.

The V call is TRBV9, the J call TRBJ1-1, with D perhaps matching TRBD1 (5 bases). Germline V gene data show CDR1 as SGDLS and CDR2 as YYNGEE. The CDR3 loop spans 15 amino acids. Trimming removed 4 bases from V and 1 base from J, with 14 bases in between. The CDR3 sequence: CASSYGHVANTEAFF. The CDR3 coding sequence is TGTGCCAGCAGCTATGGACACGTGGCGAACACTGAAGCTTTCTTT. Full variable domain (outside the CDR3, taken from reference TRBV9 and TRBJ1-1): DSGVTQTPKHLITATGQRVTLRCSPRSGDLSVYWYQQSLDQGLQFLIQYYNGEERAKGNILERFSAQQFPDLHSELNLSSLELGDSALYFCASSYGHVANTEAFFGQGTRLTVV.